This T cell receptor beta chain was identified in a study of blood T cells in healthy people across ages. Per germline, CDR1 DFQATT and CDR2 SNEGSKA (reference sequence). Trimming stripped 1 base from V and 8 bases from J, with 13 bases between. This CDR3 has 13 amino acids. A second PCR of 7 to 11 cycles used a sample-barcoded 5' primer and a J-beta primer mix. TCRdb recomputed calls from the 5' RACE reads with MiXCR, one row per CDR3 protein. Of more than 1.4 million distinct CDR3 sequences listed, around two fifths were seen once; the top ten hold approximately 7.9%. The rearrangement links TRBV20-1 to TRBJ2-3; perhaps TRBD2 as D (5 bases). The sample comprised blood. This receptor was obtained from a young woman in good health. CDR3 sequence: CSARVAAGGTQYF. The CDR3 DNA reads TGCAGTGCTAGAGTCGCGGCGGGCGGTACGCAGTATTTT.